The T cell receptor beta chain under discussion was sequenced for a study of CD8 T cells in Susac syndrome. Study outcomes and limitations: The study acknowledged a relatively small number of individuals in its TCR sequencing and HLA analysis.

Comment on this clonotype: Its matching antigen is unknown.

Random hexamers primed reverse transcription of 0.5 to 1 ug RNA. Amplification of TCR beta CDR3 used immunoSEQ multiplex PCR across 54 Vbeta and 13 Jbeta. TCRdb re-called the immunoSEQ multiplex PCR reads through MiXCR, storing one row per CDR3 protein. The sample records around 110,000 distinct CDR3 sequences, roughly 95% being singletons. The CDR3 has 15 residues. Unmatched junction bases numbered 4, after V lost 1 base and J lost 4 bases. Germline CDR1 LGHDT, CDR2 YNNKEL (reference sequence). This chain uses TRBV3-1 with TRBJ1-5, with 7 bases fitting TRBD1. The receptor was isolated from a human donor with Susac syndrome. The specimen sequenced was CD4+ T cells from PBMCs. CDR3 amino acids: CASSQAQGGNQPQHF. The CDR3 region has the DNA TGTGCCAGCAGCCAAGCTCAGGGGGGGAATCAGCCCCAGCATTTT.